Listed below are T cell receptor beta chains from one sample, sequenced in a study of T cell repertoires in aging, cancer and after chemotherapy. TCRdb called the multiplex PCR reads again in MiXCR, with one record for every CDR3 protein. The sample shows about 10,000 distinct CDR3 sequences, 45% to 65% of them seen only once. The sequenced sample consisted of blood. The receptors here all came from a human donor in good health. Each CDR3 is given with its conserved first and last residue. The D gene is left open where the match is weak. Rows give clone size only sometimes, using once, few, many, or a class for an expanded clone.

V gene	clone size	D gene	J gene	CDR3 DNA	CDR3 protein
TRBV20-1	NA	NA	TRBJ2-7	TGCAGTGCTAGAGACTTTCCCTCCTACGAGCAGTACTTC	CSARDFPSYEQYF
TRBV18	NA	NA	TRBJ1-3	TGTGCCAGCTCACCAGACGGGGACGGAAACACCATATATTTT	CASSPDGDGNTIYF
TRBV30	NA	NA	TRBJ1-4	TGTGCCTGGAGTGTACTTGGGCAGAAAAATGAAAAACTGTTTTTT	CAWSVLGQKNEKLFF
TRBV5-6	once	NA	TRBJ1-2	TGTGCCAGCAGTGTCCTTCTGGGGAACTATGGCTACACCTTC	CASSVLLGNYGYTF
TRBV12-3/TRBV12-4	NA	NA	TRBJ2-3	TGTGCCGGGGGGAGCACAGATACGCAGTATTTT	CAGGSTDTQYF
TRBV5-4	NA	NA	TRBJ1-2	TGTGCCAGCAGCGTGAACAGGAACACTAACTATGGCTACACCTTC	CASSVNRNTNYGYTF
TRBV5-4	NA	TRBD2	TRBJ2-5	TGTGCCAGCAGCTTGGCCTCCGGGGGCGGGGGGAGAAAGACCCAGTACTTC	CASSLASGGGGRKTQYF
TRBV6-5	few	TRBD1	TRBJ2-7	TGTGCCAGCAGCAGGACAGGGGACGAGCAGTACTTC	CASSRTGDEQYF
TRBV5-6	NA	NA	TRBJ1-1	TGTGCCAGCAGCTTGACAGGGCGGAACACTGAAGCTTTCTTT	CASSLTGRNTEAFF
TRBV6-1	once	NA	TRBJ2-5	TGTGCCAGCATCCTAAATATTGGGGTGGAGACCCAGTACTTC	CASILNIGVETQYF
TRBV6-1	NA	TRBD1	TRBJ1-2	TGTGCCAGCAGTGAAGGGACAGGGGGCTTTGGCTACACCTTC	CASSEGTGGFGYTF
TRBV5-6	NA	NA	TRBJ1-5	TGTGCCAGCAGCTTGGGAGGATATAGCAATCAGCCCCAGCATTTT	CASSLGGYSNQPQHF
TRBV6-5	NA	NA	TRBJ2-1	TGTGCCAGCAGTTACTATCGCGGTTATACCTACAATGAGCAGTTCTTC	CASSYYRGYTYNEQFF
TRBV19	few	NA	TRBJ1-6	TGTGCCAGTAGCACCAGGAGGGTTATTTCTAATTCACCCCTCCACTTT	CASSTRRVISNSPLHF
TRBV12-3/TRBV12-4	once	NA	TRBJ1-1	TGTGCCAGCCGAGGCAGGAACACTGAAGCTTTCTTT	CASRGRNTEAFF
TRBV29-1	NA	NA	TRBJ1-1	TGCAGCGGATTGACAGGGAACACTGAAGCTTTCTTT	CSGLTGNTEAFF
TRBV6-1	NA	TRBD2	TRBJ2-1	TGTGCCAGCAGTTACCGGGCTAGCGGGAACGATGAGCAGTTCTTC	CASSYRASGNDEQFF
TRBV10-3	NA	NA	TRBJ2-6	TGTGCCATCAGTGAGTCGACTTGGCTGTCTGGGGCCAACGTCCTGACTTTC	CAISESTWLSGANVLTF
TRBV5-4	few	NA	TRBJ1-1	TGTGCCAGCAGCTTGGGACAGCTTGTCCGGGAAGCTTTCTTT	CASSLGQLVREAFF
TRBV19	few	TRBD1	TRBJ2-1	TGTGCCAGTATGAAGACCGGGACAGGATACAATGAGCAGTTCTTC	CASMKTGTGYNEQFF
TRBV5-7	NA	NA	TRBJ2-3	TGTGCCAGCAGCCGCAATGGGAAGGGCACAGATACGCAGTATTTT	CASSRNGKGTDTQYF
TRBV5-6	NA	TRBD1	TRBJ2-7	TGTGCCAGCAGCCCGACAGGGAACTACGAGCAGTACTTC	CASSPTGNYEQYF
TRBV29-1	NA	NA	TRBJ2-5	TGCAGCGTTGTCAAAGGGGCAGGGGAGACCCAGTACTTC	CSVVKGAGETQYF
TRBV10-3	NA	NA	TRBJ2-5	TGTGCCACTGGCGCAGACTCAGCGTGGGTGACCCAGTACTTC	CATGADSAWVTQYF
TRBV27	NA	TRBD2	TRBJ2-7	TGTGCCAGCAGTTCCTTTTCTAGCGGGATCCGTGGCGAGCAGTACTTC	CASSSFSSGIRGEQYF
TRBV5-5	NA	NA	TRBJ2-1	TGTGCCAGCAGCTTGTTGTCGTGGGGGCAGTTCTTC	CASSLLSWGQFF
TRBV30	NA	NA	TRBJ1-6	TGTGCCTGGAGTGTCCAGGCTGATTCACCCCTCCACTTT	CAWSVQADSPLHF
TRBV30	NA	TRBD1	TRBJ2-5	TGTGCCTGGAGCAGGGGGCTAGAGACCCAGTACTTC	CAWSRGLETQYF
TRBV5-5	NA	NA	TRBJ1-4	TGTGCCAGCAGCTCGACAGGCGTAAATGAAAAACTGTTTTTT	CASSSTGVNEKLFF
TRBV6-5	few	NA	TRBJ1-2	TGTGCCAGCAGTTACGGGGGCGGTGGCTACACCTTC	CASSYGGGGYTF
TRBV19	few	NA	TRBJ1-3	TGTGCCAGTAGTCTTATGGGGGCTGGAAACACCATATATTTT	CASSLMGAGNTIYF
TRBV6-1	NA	TRBD2	TRBJ2-3	TGTGCCAGTAGTACCGGGACTATCACAGATACGCAGTATTTT	CASSTGTITDTQYF
TRBV18	NA	NA	TRBJ1-2	TGTGCCAGCTCACCATTACTTGATGGCTACACCTTC	CASSPLLDGYTF
TRBV18	few	TRBD1	TRBJ1-4	TGTGCCAGCTCCCGTTCGGGACAGGAGAACGAAAAACTGTTTTTT	CASSRSGQENEKLFF
TRBV7-9	NA	NA	TRBJ2-2	TGTGCCAGCAGCTTACGAGGCGGGGAGCTGTTTTTT	CASSLRGGELFF
TRBV12-3/TRBV12-4	NA	NA	TRBJ2-7	TGTGCCAGCAGTTTACTGGGGGGAAGCTACGAGCAGTACTTC	CASSLLGGSYEQYF
TRBV5-5	few	TRBD2	TRBJ2-7	TGTGCCAGCAGCTACCTAGCGGTGGGTTACGAGCAGTACTTC	CASSYLAVGYEQYF
TRBV6-5	NA	NA	TRBJ1-5	TGTGCCAGCAGTTACGGGTGGGGGGTTGGTCAGCCCCAGCATTTT	CASSYGWGVGQPQHF
TRBV15	NA	NA	TRBJ1-5	TGTGCCACCAGCAGAGACCGTGGGGAGGTTTCGAATCAGCCCCAGCATTTT	CATSRDRGEVSNQPQHF
TRBV13	NA	TRBD2	TRBJ2-1	TGTGCCAGCAGCTTCCGCGGGAGAGGGTCCCACAATGAGCAGTTCTTC	CASSFRGRGSHNEQFF
TRBV27	NA	NA	TRBJ2-1	TGTGCCAGCAGTTTATCAGCGGGCAGTCTGACCTACAATGAGCAGTTCTTC	CASSLSAGSLTYNEQFF
TRBV29-1	NA	NA	TRBJ1-2	TGCAGCGTTCATGTTCCCGGGACACCCGGCTATGGCTACACCTTC	CSVHVPGTPGYGYTF
TRBV5-5	NA	NA	TRBJ1-2	TGTGCCAGCAGCTCGCAAAGGGAGAGGGTAGGCTACACCTTC	CASSSQRERVGYTF
TRBV15	few	NA	TRBJ1-5	TGTGCCACCAGCAGTACGGGCAGTCCAAAGCCCCAGCATTTT	CATSSTGSPKPQHF
TRBV5-4	NA	TRBD1	TRBJ1-2	TGTGCCAGCACCCTTGGGGCAGGGGGCGGTTATGGCTACACCTTC	CASTLGAGGGYGYTF
TRBV11-1	NA	NA	TRBJ1-1	TGTGCCAGCAGCTTAAAGCAGGTTGGCACTGAAGCTTTCTTT	CASSLKQVGTEAFF
TRBV29-1	few	NA	TRBJ1-1	TGCAGCGTCCAAACGAGGCTCATGAACACTGAAGCTTTCTTT	CSVQTRLMNTEAFF
TRBV15	few	NA	TRBJ2-5	TGTGCCACCAGCAGAGCTTCAGGTCCGTCGGACTTC	CATSRASGPSDF
TRBV18	few	TRBD2	TRBJ2-1	TGTGCCAGCTCGGCCGGGACTAGCGGGGGTTACAATGAGCAGTTCTTC	CASSAGTSGGYNEQFF
TRBV6-2/TRBV6-3	NA	NA	TRBJ2-7	TGTGCCAGGGGCAGGGACGGGTCCTACGAGCAGTACTTC	CARGRDGSYEQYF
TRBV6-5	NA	NA	TRBJ2-7	TGTGCCAGCAGTTACTCTGGTCATACCCCTCTCGAGCAGTACTTC	CASSYSGHTPLEQYF
TRBV6-1	few	TRBD1	TRBJ1-5	TGTGCCAGCAGTGACCGACAGGGGATTCAGCCCCAGCATTTT	CASSDRQGIQPQHF
TRBV11-1	few	NA	TRBJ1-1	TGTGCCAGTTCAGGGCAGGGGATGAACACTGAAGCTTTCTTT	CASSGQGMNTEAFF
TRBV27	few	NA	TRBJ2-3	TGTGCCAGCAGGAAGACTTTAGGGGTTTTGGTCACAGATACGCAGTATTTT	CASRKTLGVLVTDTQYF